This TCR beta chain was retrieved from a study of tumor and adjacent non-tumor tissue in lung cancer. Study-level results: In normal lung, the top 100 clones were significantly more dominant than in tumor. Patients with more diverse tumor TCRs had worse survival. Significantly higher TCR diversity was found in tumor than normal lung.

Comment on this clonotype: Antigen: not known. The junction shows a germline mismatch at one end, possibly a read error.

The CDR3 covers 14 residues. Germline V gene data show CDR1 as SGHAT and CDR2 as FQNNGV. This sample's RNA came from whole unsorted tissue. TCRbeta libraries were built with three rounds of nested PCR, modified from ARM-PCR. TCRdb ran MiXCR on the multiplex PCR reads and lists one entry per CDR3 protein. The sample has 200,000 to 250,000 distinct CDR3 sequences, 71% seen once. Sequenced: lung tumor tissue. The clonotype was recovered from a man aged 55 to 70 with non-small cell lung cancer. V and J are TRBV11-2 and TRBJ2-1, with D possibly being TRBD1 or TRBD2 (5 bases each). The CDR3 loop reads CASRQAVAGNEHFF. CDR3 coding DNA: TGTGCCAGCAGGCAAGCGGTTGCAGGGAATGAGCATTTCTTC.